These 6 T cell receptor beta chains share one sample of origin, sequenced in a study of T cells in Graves' hyperthyroidism and ophthalmopathy. TCR beta CDR3 regions were amplified from RNA transcripts. With the HTBI primer set, the TCR CDR3 went through a first round of RT-PCR. In TCRdb, the multiplex PCR reads were re-called with MiXCR into one record per CDR3 protein. Found here are 300,000 to 450,000 distinct CDR3 sequences, roughly 25% of them singletons; the top ten hold roughly 80%. Source material: blood. These receptors originate from a man aged 50 to 59 with Graves' hyperthyroidism.

The chain joins TRBV6-2 or TRBV6-3 to TRBJ1-1; no clear D gene. Germline V lookup: CDR1 MNHEY, CDR2 SVGEGT. V gave up 5 bases and J gave up 4 bases, with 5 bases separating them. The CDR3 contains 11 residues. The CDR3 reads CASSMGTEAFF. The DNA of the CDR3 is TGTGCCAGCAGTATGGGCACTGAAGCTTTCTTT.

Remarks on this clonotype: This may be a read error, as it is one base from a much larger clone. The chain carries TRBV28 and TRBJ2-1, with 8 positions matching TRBD1. Germline V lookup: CDR1 MDHEN, CDR2 SYDVKM. The CDR3 contains 14 residues. V shed 5 bases and J 5 bases; nucleotides not matched to a gene: 5. This chain's CDR3 is CASSIPTGDNEQFF. CDR3 DNA sequence: TGTGCCAGCAGTATCCCGACAGGGGACAATGAGCAGTTCTTC.

The J gene is TRBJ2-5, the V gene TRBV29-1, with TRBD1 matching 10 bases. V shed 3 bases, J shed 5 bases, and the junction held 6 bases outside the gene matches. CDR3 length: 14 amino acids. The V gene's germline CDR1 is SQVTM and CDR2 ANQGSEA. CDR3 sequence: CSVEAGTGDETQYF. CDR3 nucleotides: TGCAGCGTTGAGGCCGGGACAGGGGACGAGACCCAGTACTTC. Full variable domain (outside the CDR3, taken from reference TRBV29-1 and TRBJ2-5): SAVISQKPSRDICQRGTSLTIQCQVDSQVTMMFWYRQQPGQSLTLIATANQGSEATYESGFVIDKFPISRPNLTFSTLTVSNMSPEDSSIYLCSVEAGTGDETQYFGPGTRLLVL.

The V gene is TRBV5-1, the J gene TRBJ2-3; TRBD2 matches at 7 bases. This CDR3 spans 15 amino acids. V shed 2 bases, J shed 2 bases, and the junction held 5 bases outside the gene matches. CDR1 SGHRS and CDR2 YFSETQ come from the germline V gene. The CDR3 nucleotides read TGCGCCAGCAGCTTTGCGGGGAGGGCCACAGATACGCAGTATTTT. Protein sequence: CASSFAGRATDTQYF. The whole variable domain, remainder taken from reference TRBV5-1 and TRBJ2-3, is KAGVTQTPRYLIKTRGQQVTLSCSPISGHRSVSWYQQTPGQGLQFLFEYFSETQRNKGNFPGRFSGRQFSNSRSEMNVSTLELGDSALYLCASSFAGRATDTQYFGPGTRLTVL.

V is TRBV6-1 and J is TRBJ2-5; TRBD1 agrees at 8 bases. Per germline, CDR1 MNHNS and CDR2 SASEGT. The CDR3 consists of 14 residues. V dropped 10 bases and J dropped 6; count of bases not matched to a gene: 13. CDR3: CATHTDRVDQTQYF. CDR3 DNA: TGTGCCACCCATACGGACAGGGTCGACCAGACCCAGTACTTC.

The table lists this clonotype with a count of one. The chain combines TRBV19 with TRBJ1-5, with TRBD1 identical over 8 bases. V lost 5 bases, J lost 6 bases, and 15 bases stayed unmatched. This CDR3 spans 17 amino acids. Germline CDR1 reads LNHDA; CDR2 reads SQIVND (reference sequence). CDR3 DNA sequence: TGTGCCAGTAGTCCCTGGACAGGGAAAATGGGGTTTCAGCCCCAGCATTTT. Protein: CASSPWTGKMGFQPQHF.